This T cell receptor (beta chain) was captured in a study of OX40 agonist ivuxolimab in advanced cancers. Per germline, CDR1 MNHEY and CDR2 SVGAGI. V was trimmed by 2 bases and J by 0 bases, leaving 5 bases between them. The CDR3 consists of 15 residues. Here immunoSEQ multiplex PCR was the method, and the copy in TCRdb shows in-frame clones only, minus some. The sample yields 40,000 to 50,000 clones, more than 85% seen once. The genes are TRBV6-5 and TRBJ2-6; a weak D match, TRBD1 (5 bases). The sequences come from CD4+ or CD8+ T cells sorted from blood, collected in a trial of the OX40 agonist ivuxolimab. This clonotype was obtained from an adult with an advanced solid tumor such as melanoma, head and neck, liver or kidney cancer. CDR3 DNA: TGTGCCAGCAGTTACGACAGCTCTGGGGCCAACGTCCTGACTTTC. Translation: CASSYDSSGANVLTF.